A single TCR beta chain is shown here with its context. The data stem from a study of beta chain features in type 1 diabetes. This CDR3 comprises 13 residues. Per the germline V gene, CDR1 is MDHEN and CDR2 is SYDVKM. The V end lost 4 bases, the J end lost 5 bases, and 9 bases lay between the germline ends. What was sequenced were expressed TCRB transcripts, since all of the isolated RNA had been reverse transcribed. The method was immunoSEQ multiplex PCR; TCRdb's version includes in-frame clones alone and lacks a portion of them. The table lists about 330,000 clones, roughly 9.6% of them singletons, with 0.015% in the top ten. Donors underwent one heparinised blood draw, about 110 mL on average.

What was sequenced was naive CD4+ T cells from blood. The V and J genes are TRBV28 and TRBJ1-5; D remains ambiguous. This clonotype originated in a woman between 25 and 40 years old in good health. In DNA form, the CDR3 reads TGTGCCAGCAGTTCTAGTATTGATCAGCCCCAGCATTTT. This sequence encodes CASSSSIDQPQHF. The full variable domain, in which reference TRBV28 and TRBJ1-5 provide the parts outside the CDR3, is DVKVTQSSRYLVKRTGEKVFLECVQDMDHENMFWYRQDPGLGLRLIYFSYDVKMKEKGDIPEGYSVSREKKERFSLILESASTNQTSMYLCASSSSIDQPQHFGDGTRLSIL.